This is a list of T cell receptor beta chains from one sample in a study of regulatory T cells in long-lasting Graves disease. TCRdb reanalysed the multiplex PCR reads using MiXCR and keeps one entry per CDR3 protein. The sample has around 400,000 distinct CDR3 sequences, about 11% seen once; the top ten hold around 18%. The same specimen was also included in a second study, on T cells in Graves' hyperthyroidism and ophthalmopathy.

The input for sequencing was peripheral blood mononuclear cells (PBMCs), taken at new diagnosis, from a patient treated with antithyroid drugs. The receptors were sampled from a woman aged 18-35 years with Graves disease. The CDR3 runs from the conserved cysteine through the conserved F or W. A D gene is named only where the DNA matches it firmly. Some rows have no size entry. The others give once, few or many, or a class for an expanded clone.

TGTGCCAGCAGTTTAGTTACAGGGTACTTGACTGGGGCCAACGTCCTGACTTTC	CASSLVTGYLTGANVLTF	TRBV6-5	few	TRBJ2-6	-
TGTGCCAGCAGTTACGGGACATTATCCTACAATGAGCAGTTCTTC	CASSYGTLSYNEQFF	TRBV6-5	many	TRBJ2-1	-
TGTGCTAGTGCCAGAGGGGGGGCTTTCTTT	CASARGGAFF	TRBV12-5	many	TRBJ1-1	-
TGCGCCACCATCCCCGGGACCCGCGAGGGGGAGACCCAGTACTTC	CATIPGTREGETQYF	TRBV5-1	-	TRBJ2-5	-
TGTGCCAGCAGCCCGGGAACTAACACTGAAGCTTTCTTT	CASSPGTNTEAFF	TRBV18	many	TRBJ1-1	-
TGTGCCAGCAGCTTAGCGCACCCTAGCTATATAAGGAGCACAGATACGCAGTATTTT	CASSLAHPSYIRSTDTQYF	TRBV7-2	-	TRBJ2-3	-
TGCGCCAGCACTGGGACAGGGAGGACAGATACGCAGTATTTT	CASTGTGRTDTQYF	TRBV10-2	many	TRBJ2-3	TRBD1
TGTGCCAGTACTCCGGGGGGGGGAGCTAACTATGGCTACACCTTC	CASTPGGGANYGYTF	TRBV19	-	TRBJ1-2	-
TGCGCCAGCAGCTTCCTGGACTCTGGGGCCAACGTCCTGACTTTC	CASSFLDSGANVLTF	TRBV5-1	-	TRBJ2-6	-
TGCGCCAGCAGCTTGCCCGACTCAGGAGACACCATATATTTT	CASSLPDSGDTIYF	TRBV5-1	many	TRBJ1-3	-
TGTGCCAGCAGTGAGAGCGGGCCAGGGGGAGTGAACACTGAAGCTTTCTTT	CASSESGPGGVNTEAFF	TRBV6-1	many	TRBJ1-1	TRBD1
TGCAGCGTTGATGCCAGGGGTACTGAAGCTTTCTTT	CSVDARGTEAFF	TRBV29-1	many	TRBJ1-1	-
TGCAGCGTGAGAGCGGGGGGACCATACAATGAGCAGTTCTTC	CSVRAGGPYNEQFF	TRBV29-1	-	TRBJ2-1	TRBD2
TGTGCCAGCAGTTTATCGGGACAGTACACCGGGGAGCTGTTTTTT	CASSLSGQYTGELFF	TRBV28	many	TRBJ2-2	TRBD1
TGTGCCAGCAGCCAAAGGGCGGCGGGGGGGCCAGAGACCCAGTACTTC	CASSQRAAGGPETQYF	TRBV14	-	TRBJ2-5	TRBD2